Sequencing of this T cell receptor (beta chain) was carried out in a study of T cells in Graves' hyperthyroidism and ophthalmopathy. Findings of the study overall: Most thyroid clonotypes expanded above 0.001 appeared in blood too. The model foresaw ophthalmopathy a median approximately 6.1 months prior to onset.

This clonotype was seen just once. Its antigen is undetermined. TCR beta CDR3 sequences were amplified from RNA transcripts. The HTBI primer set served for first-round RT-PCR of the TCR CDR3. TCRdb reprocessed the multiplex PCR reads with MiXCR, giving one entry per CDR3 protein. The sample comprises approximately 24,000 distinct CDR3 sequences, under 55% of which are singletons, and around 23% rests with the top ten. V shed 8 bases and J 5 bases; nucleotides not matched to a gene: 10. Germline V gene lookup returns CDR1 LNHDA and CDR2 SQIVND (reference sequence). The CDR3 extends over 14 amino acids. The TCR sequence derives from a woman between 40 and 50 years old with Graves' hyperthyroidism that later progressed to Graves' ophthalmopathy. Sequencing was performed on blood. The chain is built from TRBV19 and TRBJ2-3; 7 positions match TRBD2. The CDR3 nucleotides read TGTGCCAGTGGACTGGCGGGAGCCCAAGATACGCAGTATTTT. Protein: CASGLAGAQDTQYF.